This entry lists 29 T cell receptor beta chains sequenced from one sample in a study of radiotherapy plus CTLA-4 blockade in lung cancer. Sequenced by immunoSEQ multiplex PCR; TCRdb stores in-frame clones only, minus some. The sample comprises about 45,000 clones, roughly 60% of which are singletons, and about a fifth rests with the top ten. Sequences were derived from peripheral blood, sampled from a patient treated with radiotherapy plus ipilimumab. The receptor source for this set is a human donor with non-small cell lung cancer who had a partial response to radiotherapy plus ipilimumab.

This chain joins TRBV30 and TRBJ2-5; TRBD2 agrees at 11 bases. CDR3 length equals 13 residues. Germline V gene data show CDR1 as GTSNPN and CDR2 as SVGIG (reference sequence). Trimming at V came to 3 bases and at J to 5 bases, leaving 2 bases not matched to a gene. Here the CDR3 reads CAWRTSGKETQYF. Here the CDR3 DNA reads TGTGCCTGGAGGACTAGCGGGAAGGAGACCCAGTACTTC.

This clone was seen more than once but under ten times. The chain recombines TRBV6-1 with TRBJ1-5; D is undetermined. Per germline, CDR1 MNHNS and CDR2 SASEGT. CDR3 length equals 14 residues. Trimming stripped 5 bases from V and 0 bases from J, with 8 bases between. In DNA, the CDR3 is TGTGCCAGCAGTTTAGAATATAGCAATCAGCCCCAGCATTTT. Protein product: CASSLEYSNQPQHF.

The J gene is TRBJ2-1, the V gene TRBV10-3; 9 nucleotides align to TRBD2. Germline CDR1 ENHRY, CDR2 SYGVKD. The CDR3 extends over 14 amino acids. With 4 bases clipped from V and 7 bases from J, the junction kept 5 bases outside the gene matches. The DNA for the CDR3 is TGTGCCATCAGTGTAAGGCGGGAGGGGAATGAGCAGTTCTTC. This encodes CAISVRREGNEQFF.

This chain uses TRBV28 with TRBJ2-3; D is unresolved. The CDR3 loop spans 11 amino acids. The germline V gene has CDR1 MDHEN and CDR2 SYDVKM. The germline V and J ends were trimmed by 5 bases and 2 bases, with 2 bases remaining between them. The CDR3: CASSHTDTQYF. The CDR3 DNA reads as TGTGCCAGCAGTCACACAGATACGCAGTATTTT.

The rearrangement links TRBV10-2 to TRBJ2-7; 8 bases agree with TRBD2. CDR3 size: 12 residues. Unmatched junction bases numbered 0, after V lost 6 bases and J lost 2 bases. CDR1 is WSHSY, CDR2 SAAADI, per germline. The CDR3 protein is CASRAGAYEQYF. In DNA, the CDR3 is TGCGCCAGCAGAGCGGGAGCCTACGAGCAGTACTTC.

This clone was recorded once. The gene calls are TRBV30 and TRBJ2-3, with 8 nucleotides matching TRBD2. V lost 4 bases to trimming and J lost 4 bases; unmatched junction nucleotides: 4. The CDR3 is 13 residues long. The germline V gene encodes CDR1 GTSNPN and CDR2 SVGIG (reference sequence). CDR3 loop: CAWTGGASDTQYF. The CDR3, as DNA: TGTGCCTGGACCGGGGGGGCCTCAGATACGCAGTATTTT.

J is TRBJ1-2 and V is TRBV6-1, with TRBD1 identical over 10 bases. CDR1 and CDR2 from the germline V gene are MNHNS and SASEGT. The CDR3 consists of 13 residues. With 8 bases clipped from V and 4 bases from J, the junction kept 4 bases outside the gene matches. Here the CDR3 reads CASRTGGSYGYTF. As DNA, the CDR3 is TGTGCCAGCCGGACAGGGGGTTCCTATGGCTACACCTTC.

A few counts support this clone. V gene TRBV5-6 combines with J gene TRBJ1-2; 7 nucleotides match TRBD1. The CDR3 loop spans 13 amino acids. The germline V gene encodes CDR1 SGHDT and CDR2 YYEEEE. With V trimmed by 5 bases and J by 7 bases, 8 bases remained unmatched. The CDR3 protein is CASSKDRFPGYTF. In nucleotides, the CDR3 is TGTGCCAGCAGTAAGGACAGGTTTCCTGGCTACACCTTC.

This clone was seen just once. The rearrangement links TRBV2 to TRBJ2-1; 13 positions agree with TRBD2. This CDR3 spans 15 amino acids. Trimming removed 6 bases from V and 12 bases from J; junction bases left unmatched: 11. Per the germline V gene, CDR1 is SNHLY and CDR2 is FYNNEI. The CDR3 loop is CASSPGLAGADRQFF. The CDR3 DNA reads as TGTGCCAGCAGCCCAGGACTAGCGGGAGCGGATCGGCAGTTCTTC.

This chain uses TRBV19 with TRBJ2-3; tentative D call: TRBD1 (5 bases). CDR1 is LNHDA, CDR2 SQIVND, per germline (reference sequence). This CDR3 spans 13 amino acids. V was cut by 7 bases and J by 3 bases, with 11 bases left in between. For the CDR3, the DNA is TGTGCCAGTACGGTCCAGGGTACAGATACGCAGTATTTT. Amino acid sequence: CASTVQGTDTQYF.

V and J are TRBV7-3 and TRBJ1-4, with 9 bases fitting TRBD1. The CDR3 covers 15 residues. The junction had 4 bases not matched to a gene; V was cut back by 5 bases and J by 3 bases. The V gene's germline CDR1 is SGHTA and CDR2 FQGTGA. CDR3 sequence reads: CASSATGGSNEKLFF. The CDR3 DNA is TGTGCCAGCAGCGCCACAGGGGGCTCTAATGAAAAACTGTTTTTT.

The chain uses TRBV18 and TRBJ1-6; D is uncertain. CDR1 and CDR2 from the germline V gene are KGHSH and LQKENI. V dropped 3 bases and J dropped 11 bases, with 11 bases sitting between them. This CDR3 comprises 13 residues. This CDR3 is CASSPSENPPLHF. CDR3 bases: TGTGCCAGCTCACCGTCCGAGAATCCACCCCTCCACTTT.

This clone was observed a handful of times. The gene calls are TRBV7-6 and TRBJ2-1, with 7 bases fitting TRBD2. The V gene's germline CDR1 is SGHVS and CDR2 FNYEAQ. After removal of 4 bases from V and 10 bases from J, the junction contained 7 bases not matched to a gene. The CDR3 is made up of 13 amino acids. CDR3 residues: CASSSSGGGEQFF. CDR3 coding DNA: TGTGCCAGCAGCTCGAGTGGGGGGGGAGAGCAGTTCTTC.

This chain uses TRBV5-1 with TRBJ2-3; 9 bases map to TRBD1. CDR3 length equals 13 residues. Trimming took 7 bases from V and 4 from J; bases not matched to a gene: 4. Germline-derived CDR1 and CDR2 are SGHRS and YFSETQ. The CDR3 region has the DNA TGCGCCAGCGGGACAGGGTCGGCAGATACGCAGTATTTT. Protein sequence: CASGTGSADTQYF.

The sample holds a few counts of this clone. Distinct nucleotide sequences in the sample also encode this CDR3. The chain carries TRBV19 and TRBJ2-7, with 8 bases aligning to TRBD1. Looked up from germline, CDR1 is LNHDA and CDR2 is SQIVND (reference sequence). The CDR3 is 11 residues long. J gave up 7 bases and V 9 bases, and 5 bases lay outside the gene matches. CDR3 in amino acids: CASQGAREQYF. CDR3 nucleotides: TGTGCCAGCCAGGGGGCGCGAGAGCAGTACTTC.

The V gene is TRBV7-2, the J gene TRBJ2-2; 7 nucleotides align to TRBD1. The V gene end was trimmed by 5 bases and the J gene end by 3 bases; junction bases not matched to a gene: 12. The CDR3 is 17 residues long. Looked up from germline, CDR1 is SGHTA and CDR2 is FQGNSA. The DNA of the CDR3 is TGTGCCAGCAGCGTCCTGGGGAGACAGGGTGACACCGGGGAGCTGTTTTTT. This codes for CASSVLGRQGDTGELFF.

V gene TRBV6-5 combines with J gene TRBJ2-5, with no clear D. V lost 2 bases to trimming and J lost 1 base, with 8 bases between them. Germline loops: CDR1 MNHEY, CDR2 SVGAGI. The CDR3 spans 14 residues. The CDR3 region is CASSYGHLQETQYF. The CDR3 bases are TGTGCCAGCAGTTACGGGCATCTCCAAGAGACCCAGTACTTC.

The V gene is TRBV18, the J gene TRBJ1-1; TRBD1 aligns across 9 bases. Germline CDR1 reads KGHSH; CDR2 reads LQKENI. Trimming took 6 bases from V and 8 from J; bases not matched to a gene: 7. This CDR3 spans 13 amino acids. DNA for the CDR3: TGTGCCAGCTCCCCCGGGACAGGGCCCGAAGCTTTCTTT. Protein sequence: CASSPGTGPEAFF.

This sequence joins TRBV7-2 and TRBJ2-4; 9 bases are a match to TRBD2. This CDR3 contains 17 residues. Germline assignment: CDR1 SGHTA and CDR2 FQGNSA. The J segment lost 8 bases and the V segment lost 3 bases, leaving 14 bases of the junction unmatched. CDR3 sequence (DNA): TGTGCCAGCAGCTTTGCGACTAGCGGAGTCCTCCGGGACATTCAGTACTTC. Its protein product is CASSFATSGVLRDIQYF.

In this sample, this clone turned up a few times. This chain links TRBV29-1 with TRBJ1-1, with 8 positions matching TRBD1. With V trimmed by 6 bases and J by 1 base, 10 bases remained unmatched. Per the germline V gene, CDR1 is SQVTM and CDR2 is ANQGSEA. CDR3 length: 15 residues. The CDR3 coding sequence is TGCAGCGTCCGGGAATCCGGGACAGGGAACACTGAAGCTTTCTTT. Its translation: CSVRESGTGNTEAFF.

The chain is built from TRBV30 and TRBJ2-7; tentatively, D is TRBD1 (5 bases). Germline-derived CDR1 and CDR2 are GTSNPN and SVGIG (reference sequence). The ends were cut back, 2 bases at V and 1 base at J, with 15 bases in the middle. The CDR3 has 15 amino acids. The CDR3 DNA follows: TGTGCCTGGAGTTCGGGCAGGGTGAGATCCTACGAGCAGTACTTC. Protein: CAWSSGRVRSYEQYF.

The chain carries TRBV7-9 and TRBJ2-3; D unresolved. The V end was cut by 4 bases, the J end by 0 bases, with 14 bases between. In germline, CDR1 is SEHNR, CDR2 FQNEAQ (reference sequence). The CDR3 loop spans 16 amino acids. CDR3 sequence reads: CASSSPSGLSTDTQYF. The CDR3 DNA sequence: TGTGCCAGCAGCTCCCCTTCGGGTCTTAGCACAGATACGCAGTATTTT. The full variable domain, its missing parts supplied by reference TRBV7-9 and TRBJ2-3, is DTGVSQNPRHKITKRGQNVTFRCDPISEHNRLYWYRQTLGQGPEFLTYFQNEAQLEKSRLLSDRFSAERPKGSFSTLEIQRTEQGDSAMYLCASSSPSGLSTDTQYFGPGTRLTVL.

This chain uses TRBV6-5 with TRBJ1-3, with a tentative D call TRBD1 (6 bases). CDR1 is MNHEY and CDR2 is SVGAGI in the germline V gene. V was trimmed by 4 bases and J by 11 bases, leaving 9 bases between them. The CDR3 is 11 residues long. CDR3 bases: TGTGCCAGCAGTTCAACAGGGTCCATATATTTT. Translation: CASSSTGSIYF.

The chain joins TRBV27 to TRBJ1-1; D is possibly TRBD1 (6 bases). The CDR3 covers 14 residues. CDR1 and CDR2 from the germline V gene are MNHEY and SMNVEV (reference sequence). Trimming cost V 4 bases and J 6 bases, with 15 bases left between them. The CDR3 reads CASSSPQGGAEAFF. The CDR3 nucleotides are TGTGCCAGCAGTTCACCTCAAGGGGGGGCTGAAGCTTTCTTT.

This chain connects TRBV30 to TRBJ2-2; weak D call: TRBD1 (5 bases). This CDR3 spans 14 amino acids. V was clipped by 4 bases and J by 3 bases, with 12 bases between them. Germline loops: CDR1 GTSNPN, CDR2 SVGIG (reference sequence). The chain's CDR3 is CAWMDITHTGELFF. CDR3 nucleotide sequence: TGTGCCTGGATGGACATTACTCACACCGGGGAGCTGTTTTTT.

This sequence joins TRBV7-8 and TRBJ1-6; possibly TRBD1 for D (6 bases). The germline V gene encodes CDR1 SGHVS and CDR2 FQNEAQ. The V end was cut by 3 bases, the J end by 5 bases, with 14 bases between. The CDR3 totals 16 residues. The CDR3 DNA sequence: TGTGCCAGCAGCTTTAATTTGGCAGGGGATAATTCACCCCTCCACTTT. It specifies CASSFNLAGDNSPLHF.

The chain combines TRBV7-6 with TRBJ2-7; D uncertain. The V gene's germline CDR1 is SGHVS and CDR2 FNYEAQ. The CDR3 is 13 residues long. Trimming removed 1 base from V and 2 bases from J, with 6 bases in between. The CDR3 coding sequence is TGTGCCAGCAGCTTAGAATCTGCCTACGAGCAGTACTTC. Protein sequence: CASSLESAYEQYF.

The V gene is TRBV2, the J gene TRBJ2-7; 9 nucleotides line up with TRBD2. Germline loops: CDR1 SNHLY, CDR2 FYNNEI. Germline trimming cut 7 bases from V and 3 bases from J; bases unmatched to any gene: 4. The CDR3 covers 13 residues. CDR3 protein: CASTGGRGYEQYF. The CDR3 nucleotides are TGTGCCAGCACGGGCGGGAGGGGCTACGAGCAGTACTTC.

This clone showed up just a few times. The chain combines TRBV7-9 with TRBJ1-1, with 7 bases identical to TRBD1. The V gene end was trimmed by 8 bases and the J gene end by 6 bases; junction bases not matched to a gene: 6. The germline gives CDR1 SEHNR, CDR2 FQNEAQ (reference sequence). The CDR3 sequence is 12 residues long. The CDR3 region is CASRRGGPEAFF. CDR3 DNA: TGTGCCAGCCGGAGAGGGGGCCCTGAAGCTTTCTTT.